This T cell receptor beta chain was recovered during a study of blood T cells in healthy people across ages. Study-wide findings and caveats: A greater number of naive CD4+ cells and higher diversity distinguished long-lived donors from aged donors. Investigators viewed diversity estimates from one million T cells as underestimates, the study reported.

It was with a sample-barcoded 5' primer and a J-beta primer mix that a second PCR of roughly 7 to 12 cycles was run. TCRdb reprocessed the 5' RACE reads with MiXCR, giving one entry per CDR3 protein. Of about 670,000 distinct CDR3 sequences listed, around 50% were seen once; the top ten hold about 14%. On this clonotype itself: Its matching antigen is unknown.

Germline V gene sequence: CDR1 LGHDT, CDR2 YNNKEL (reference sequence). The CDR3 spans 13 residues. V lost 1 base, J lost 6 bases, and 10 bases lay in between. The chain joins TRBV3-1 to TRBJ2-7; D remains ambiguous. The sequence was obtained from a woman older than 75 in good health. What was sequenced was blood. CDR3 DNA: TGTGCCAGCAGCCAAGTGTCCGGCGGCGAGCAGTACTTC. Amino acids: CASSQVSGGEQYF.